This T cell receptor (beta chain) was recovered during a study of T cells in severe cutaneous drug reactions (dated by TCRdb to between 2018 and 2020). For context, the study as a whole: Patients were recruited between about 2011 and 2019 from Taiwan, Thailand and a European registry network. Only patients with a probable or definite SJS/TEN or DRESS diagnosis by RegiSCAR criteria were enrolled. Assignment of the culprit drug relied on both the Naranjo algorithm and the ALDEN drug causality algorithm. Patients in either the acute or the recovery stage provided biological samples, such as blister fluids/cells and PBMC. Single-cell sequencing, quantitative PCR validation, functional assays and transgenic mouse experiments were combined with bulk TCR sequencing. Libraries used iRepertoire multiplex PCR; authors cited a comparison showing similar capture of abundant clonotypes across iRepertoire and 5' RACE methods with or without UMI.

Beyond this particular receptor, the publication reports: CBZ-SJS/TEN patients showed strongly increased TRBV12-4 usage, with an average of about 32% in blister cells and 4% to 5.5% in PBMC. According to the authors, further study is still needed to determine whether the public TCR generalizes to SJS/TEN caused by other drugs. Although undetectable or scarce in tolerant-control and healthy-donor PBMC, a public TCRbeta CDR3 was found in all seven CBZ-SJS/TEN blister samples, at a mean of around 15%.

For both bulk and single-cell sequencing, libraries were prepared with the iRepertoire multiplex PCR system using TCR subtype-specific primers. Bulk TCR beta libraries were generated by multiplex PCR with primers targeting V, D and J gene regions. Roughly 95-550 ng of RNA per sample served as input for bulk TCR library preparation. An Illumina MiSeq was used to sequence bulk TCR beta amplicons. In the source study's methods: Sample misassignments and low-quality sequencing reads were filtered out during quality control steps. The amino acids lying between the V-gene Y[YFLI]C motif and the J-segment [FW]GXGT motif were defined as CDR3. The IMGT database served as the reference for assigning TRBV and TRBJ genes and CDR3 clonotypes. Per-sample TRBV expression was normalized to the mean of the same gene in PBMC from 40 or so healthy donors. After the reads were reprocessed by TCRdb, one entry was made per CDR3 protein sequence, with no DNA. The V and J calls and clone size are TCRdb's, not the authors'. The data table for this sample lists about 5,500 distinct CDR3 sequences. The top ten clones comprise 15% to 19% of the sample.

The donors whose samples were sequenced had carbamazepine-induced Stevens-Johnson syndrome or toxic epidermal necrolysis (CBZ-SJS/TEN). The peripheral blood repertoires were obtained from CBZ-SJS/TEN patients of Han Chinese origin (about five) and European origin (roughly 6). Next-generation sequencing was used to profile the T cell receptor repertoires of patients with drug-induced severe cutaneous adverse reactions in a search for drug-specific clonotypes. RNA was isolated either from blister cells of skin lesions or from peripheral blood mononuclear cells. No count is recorded, but by frequency this clonotype is medium-sized (0.01 to 0.1%). Its antigen specificity is not known. CDR1 and CDR2 (MRHNA, SNTAGT) derive from the germline V gene. Counted from cysteine to phenylalanine, this CDR3 has 15 amino acids. DNA was not recorded.

The V gene is TRBV6-4 and the J gene is TRBJ1-1; checking the TCRdb D call of TRBD1 is not possible without DNA. This clonotype originated in a human donor with a severe cutaneous adverse drug reaction. The sequenced sample was PBMCs. CDR3 loop: CASSDSGSGATEAFF.